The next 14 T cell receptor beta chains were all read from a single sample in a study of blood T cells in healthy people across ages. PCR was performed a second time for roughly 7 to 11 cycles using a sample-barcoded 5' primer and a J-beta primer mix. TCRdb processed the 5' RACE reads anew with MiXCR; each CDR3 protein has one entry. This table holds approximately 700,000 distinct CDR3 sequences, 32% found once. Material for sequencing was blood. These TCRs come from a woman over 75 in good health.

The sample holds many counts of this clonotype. The CDR3 sequence: CASIKMGGYEQYF. CDR3 coding DNA: TGTGCCAGCATTAAGATGGGGGGCTACGAGCAGTACTTC. V is TRBV28 and J is TRBJ2-7; tentatively, D is TRBD2 (6 bases). The CDR3 has 13 residues. Trimming shortened V by 7 bases and J by 3 bases, and 13 bases separated the two germline ends. Germline V gene data show CDR1 as MDHEN and CDR2 as SYDVKM.

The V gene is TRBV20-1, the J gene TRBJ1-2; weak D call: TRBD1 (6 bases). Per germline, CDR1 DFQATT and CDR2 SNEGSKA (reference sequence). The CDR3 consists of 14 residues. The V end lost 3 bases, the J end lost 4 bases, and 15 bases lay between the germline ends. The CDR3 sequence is CSARGDTGCYGYTF. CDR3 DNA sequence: TGCAGTGCTAGGGGGGATACAGGGTGCTATGGCTACACCTTC.

This CDR3 is CSARGAGQGGGELFF. The CDR3 DNA reads as TGCAGTGCTAGAGGAGCGGGACAGGGGGGCGGGGAGCTGTTTTTT. V and J are TRBV20-1 and TRBJ2-2, with TRBD1 identical over 11 bases. The CDR3 contains 15 residues. Germline V gene lookup returns CDR1 DFQATT and CDR2 SNEGSKA (reference sequence). After removal of 1 base from V and 7 bases from J, the junction contained 5 bases not matched to a gene.

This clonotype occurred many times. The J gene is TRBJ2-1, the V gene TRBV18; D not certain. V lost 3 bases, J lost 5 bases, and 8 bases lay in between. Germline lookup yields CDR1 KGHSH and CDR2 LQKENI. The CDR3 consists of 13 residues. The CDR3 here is CASSPQVNNEQFF. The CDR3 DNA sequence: TGTGCCAGCTCACCTCAGGTAAACAATGAGCAGTTCTTC.

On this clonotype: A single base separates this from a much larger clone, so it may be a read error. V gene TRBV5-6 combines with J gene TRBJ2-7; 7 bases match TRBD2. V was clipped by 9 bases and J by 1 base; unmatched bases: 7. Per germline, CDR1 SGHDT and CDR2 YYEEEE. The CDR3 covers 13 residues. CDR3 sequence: CATRGRGSYEQYF. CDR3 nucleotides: TGTGCCACAAGAGGGCGGGGGTCCTACGAGCAGTACTTC.

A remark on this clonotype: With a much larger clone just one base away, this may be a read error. The CDR3 sequence: CASSYRIGGTPTDTQDF. The DNA of the CDR3 is TGTGCCAGCAGTTACAGGATCGGTGGGACTCCGACTGATACGCAGGATTTT. The chain joins TRBV6-2 or TRBV6-3 to TRBJ2-3; a weak D match, TRBD2 (6 bases). Per germline, CDR1 MNHEY and CDR2 SVGEGT. This CDR3 has 17 amino acids.

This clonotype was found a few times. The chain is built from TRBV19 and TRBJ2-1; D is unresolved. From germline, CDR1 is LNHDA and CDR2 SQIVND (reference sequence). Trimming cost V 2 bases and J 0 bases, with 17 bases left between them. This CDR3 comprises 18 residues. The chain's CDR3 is CASSIYLTRAFSYNEQFF. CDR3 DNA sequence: TGTGCCAGTAGTATATATTTGACGAGAGCTTTCTCCTACAATGAGCAGTTCTTC.

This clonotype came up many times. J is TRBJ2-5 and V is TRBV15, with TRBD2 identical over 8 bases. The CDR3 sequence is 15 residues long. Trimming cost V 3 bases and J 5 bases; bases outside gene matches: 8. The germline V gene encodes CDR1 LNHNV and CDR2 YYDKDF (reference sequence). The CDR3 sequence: CATSRDRGGYETQYF. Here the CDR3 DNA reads TGTGCCACCAGCAGGGACCGGGGGGGCTACGAGACCCAGTACTTC.

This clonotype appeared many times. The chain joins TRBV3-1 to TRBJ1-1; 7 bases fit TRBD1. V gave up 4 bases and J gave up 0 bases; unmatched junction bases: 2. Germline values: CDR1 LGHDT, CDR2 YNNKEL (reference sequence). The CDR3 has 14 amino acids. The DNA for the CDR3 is TGTGCCAGCAGCCGGGACAGCATGAACACTGAAGCTTTCTTT. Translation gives CASSRDSMNTEAFF. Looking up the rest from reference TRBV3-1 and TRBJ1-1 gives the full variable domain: DTAVSQTPKYLVTQMGNDKSIKCEQNLGHDTMYWYKQDSKKFLKIMFSYNNKELIINETVPNRFSPKSPDKAHLNLHINSLELGDSAVYFCASSRDSMNTEAFFGQGTRLTVV.

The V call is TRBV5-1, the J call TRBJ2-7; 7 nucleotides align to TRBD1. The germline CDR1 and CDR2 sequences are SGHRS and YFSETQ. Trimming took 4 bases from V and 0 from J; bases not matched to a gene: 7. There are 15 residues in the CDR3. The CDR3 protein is CASSLQTGSSYEQYF. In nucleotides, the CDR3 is TGCGCCAGCAGCCTCCAGACAGGGAGCTCCTACGAGCAGTACTTC.

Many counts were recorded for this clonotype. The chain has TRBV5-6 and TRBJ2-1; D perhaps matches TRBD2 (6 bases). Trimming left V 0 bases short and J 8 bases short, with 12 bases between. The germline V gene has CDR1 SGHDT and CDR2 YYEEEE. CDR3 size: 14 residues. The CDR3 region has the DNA TGTGCCAGCAGCTTGGCGAGGGACTGGCATGAGCAGTTCTTC. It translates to CASSLARDWHEQFF.

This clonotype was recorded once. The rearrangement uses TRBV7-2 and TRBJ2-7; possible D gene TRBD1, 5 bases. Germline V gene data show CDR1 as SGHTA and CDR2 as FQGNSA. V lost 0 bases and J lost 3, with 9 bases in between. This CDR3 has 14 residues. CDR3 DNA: TGTGCCAGCAGCTTAGCTCCAGGGAACTACGAGCAGTACTTC. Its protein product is CASSLAPGNYEQYF.

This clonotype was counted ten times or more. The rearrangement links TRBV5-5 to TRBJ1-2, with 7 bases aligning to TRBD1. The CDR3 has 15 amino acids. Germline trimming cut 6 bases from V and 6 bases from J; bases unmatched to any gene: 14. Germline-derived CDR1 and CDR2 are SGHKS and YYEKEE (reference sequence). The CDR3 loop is CASTGQVYRGDGYTF. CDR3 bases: TGTGCCAGCACCGGACAGGTGTATAGAGGTGATGGCTACACCTTC.

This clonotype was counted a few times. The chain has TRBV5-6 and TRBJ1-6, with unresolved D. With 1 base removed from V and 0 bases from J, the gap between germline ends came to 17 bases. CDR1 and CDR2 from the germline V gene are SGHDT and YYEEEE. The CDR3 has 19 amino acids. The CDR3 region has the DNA TGTGCCAGCAGCTTGTGGGCAGGCCGGCATGGCTCCTATAATTCACCCCTCCACTTT. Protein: CASSLWAGRHGSYNSPLHF. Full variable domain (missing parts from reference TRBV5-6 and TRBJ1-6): DAGVTQSPTHLIKTRGQQVTLRCSPKSGHDTVSWYQQALGQGPQFIFQYYEEEERQRGNFPDRFSGHQFPNYSSELNVNALLLGDSALYLCASSLWAGRHGSYNSPLHFGNGTRLTVT.